A selection of T cell receptor beta chains follows, all from one sample in a study of T cell responses to AZD1222 COVID-19 vaccine. Profiled with immunoSEQ multiplex PCR; TCRdb holds only in-frame clones, not every one. The table records about 73,000 clones, about 88% of them present only once. The sequencing used peripheral blood, collected 28 days after the second AZD1222 dose. The receptors stem from an adult who received the AZD1222 COVID-19 vaccine. The CDR3 runs from the conserved cysteine through the conserved F or W. Fields, in order: J gene, V gene, clone size, D gene, CDR3 DNA, CDR3 protein. A D gene is named only where the DNA matches it firmly. Only some rows state a clone size, as once, few, many or a class for expanded clones.

J gene: TRBJ2-4; V gene: TRBV19; clone size: NA; D gene: TRBD1; CDR3 DNA: TGTGCCAGTAGTAATGGACAGGGGGCCCCGTCCAAAAACATTCAGTACTTC; CDR3 protein: CASSNGQGAPSKNIQYF
J gene: TRBJ2-7; V gene: TRBV3-1/TRBV3-2; clone size: NA; D gene: NA; CDR3 DNA: TGTGCCAGCAGCCAAGATGCGGGCCGCCGAGCCGCCGAGCAGTACTTC; CDR3 protein: CASSQDAGRRAAEQYF
J gene: TRBJ2-1; V gene: TRBV3-1/TRBV3-2; clone size: NA; D gene: NA; CDR3 DNA: TGTGCCAGCAGCCAAGAATCCAGCGGAAATCCCCATGAGCAGTTCTTC; CDR3 protein: CASSQESSGNPHEQFF
J gene: TRBJ1-1; V gene: TRBV7-8; clone size: NA; D gene: TRBD1; CDR3 DNA: TGTGCCAGCAGCTCCAGCTCGGGACAGCAGAACACTGAAGCTTTCTTT; CDR3 protein: CASSSSSGQQNTEAFF
J gene: TRBJ1-1; V gene: TRBV18; clone size: NA; D gene: NA; CDR3 DNA: TGTGCCAGCTCCCCGAGTGGGGGGCTAGGAGCTTTCTTT; CDR3 protein: CASSPSGGLGAFF
J gene: TRBJ1-5; V gene: TRBV2; clone size: NA; D gene: NA; CDR3 DNA: TGTGCCAGCACCCAGCAGAGGGGCAATCAGCCCCAGCATTTT; CDR3 protein: CASTQQRGNQPQHF
J gene: TRBJ1-6; V gene: TRBV30; clone size: NA; D gene: NA; CDR3 DNA: TGTGCCTGGAGGAACGAGGGGCTGAATTCACCCCTCCACTTT; CDR3 protein: CAWRNEGLNSPLHF
J gene: TRBJ2-1; V gene: TRBV11-3; clone size: once; D gene: NA; CDR3 DNA: TGTGCCAGCAGCTCCCTAAGGGGCTCCCTTTGGGATGAGCAGTTCTTC; CDR3 protein: CASSSLRGSLWDEQFF
J gene: TRBJ1-2; V gene: TRBV21-1; clone size: NA; D gene: NA; CDR3 DNA: TGTGCCAGCAGCAAAAGCGGCTACACCTTC; CDR3 protein: CASSKSGYTF
J gene: TRBJ2-3; V gene: TRBV14; clone size: NA; D gene: NA; CDR3 DNA: TGTGCCAGCAGCCAAGTCCCAGTTGGGGGTTCAGATACGCAGTATTTT; CDR3 protein: CASSQVPVGGSDTQYF
J gene: TRBJ2-2; V gene: TRBV30; clone size: once; D gene: NA; CDR3 DNA: TGTGCCTTTCGGACGGCAAACACCGGGGAGCTGTTTTTT; CDR3 protein: CAFRTANTGELFF
J gene: TRBJ2-2; V gene: TRBV19; clone size: NA; D gene: TRBD1; CDR3 DNA: TGTGCCAGTTGGGACAGTCAATCAACCGGGGAGCTGTTTTTT; CDR3 protein: CASWDSQSTGELFF
J gene: TRBJ1-3; V gene: TRBV3-1/TRBV3-2; clone size: few; D gene: NA; CDR3 DNA: TGTGCCAGCAGCCAAGCCCTAGGCGGGGACTCTGGAAACACCATATATTTT; CDR3 protein: CASSQALGGDSGNTIYF
J gene: TRBJ2-7; V gene: TRBV5-6; clone size: NA; D gene: NA; CDR3 DNA: TGTGCCAGCAGCCCCGGGACGCGAGAGCAGTACTTC; CDR3 protein: CASSPGTREQYF
J gene: TRBJ2-3; V gene: TRBV9; clone size: NA; D gene: TRBD2; CDR3 DNA: TGTGCCAGCACCGGTAGCGGGGGACCCACAGATACGCAGTATTTT; CDR3 protein: CASTGSGGPTDTQYF
J gene: TRBJ1-2; V gene: TRBV19; clone size: few; D gene: TRBD1; CDR3 DNA: TGTGCCAGTAGTATGCGGACAGGGGGCCTTGGCTACACCTTC; CDR3 protein: CASSMRTGGLGYTF
J gene: TRBJ1-2; V gene: TRBV6-5; clone size: NA; D gene: NA; CDR3 DNA: TGTGCCAGCAGAATGGGGGGAAACCCAAACTATGGCTACACCTTC; CDR3 protein: CASRMGGNPNYGYTF
J gene: TRBJ2-1; V gene: TRBV7-2; clone size: once; D gene: TRBD2; CDR3 DNA: TGTGCCAGCAGCTCCGGACTAGCGGGGGAACATTACAATGAGCAGTTCTTC; CDR3 protein: CASSSGLAGEHYNEQFF
J gene: TRBJ1-4; V gene: TRBV3-1/TRBV3-2; clone size: NA; D gene: NA; CDR3 DNA: TGTGCCAGCAGCCGACAACAGTCAACTAATGAAAAACTGTTTTTT; CDR3 protein: CASSRQQSTNEKLFF
J gene: TRBJ1-1; V gene: TRBV15; clone size: NA; D gene: NA; CDR3 DNA: TGTGCCACCAGCATTAACCGGGGGGCTGAAGCTTTCTTT; CDR3 protein: CATSINRGAEAFF
J gene: TRBJ2-5; V gene: TRBV14; clone size: NA; D gene: NA; CDR3 DNA: TGTGCCAGCAGCCAAGCCGGGGCAGCCACCACTAACTTC; CDR3 protein: CASSQAGAATTNF
J gene: TRBJ2-1; V gene: TRBV12-5; clone size: NA; D gene: TRBD2; CDR3 DNA: TGTGCTAGTGGTTTGATACTAGCGGGAGGGTTCTCCTACAATGAGCAGTTCTTC; CDR3 protein: CASGLILAGGFSYNEQFF
J gene: TRBJ2-3; V gene: TRBV2; clone size: NA; D gene: TRBD2; CDR3 DNA: TGTGCCAGCACTCAAAAGCGGCTAGCGGGGGGCCATACGCAGTATTTT; CDR3 protein: CASTQKRLAGGHTQYF
J gene: TRBJ2-7; V gene: TRBV15; clone size: NA; D gene: TRBD1; CDR3 DNA: TGTGCAACTGGGGCAGGGGGATCGTACGAGCAGTACTTC; CDR3 protein: CATGAGGSYEQYF
J gene: TRBJ2-1; V gene: TRBV28; clone size: NA; D gene: TRBD1; CDR3 DNA: TGTGCCAGCAGCCGGATGGACAGGGTGGGTAATGAGCAGTTCTTC; CDR3 protein: CASSRMDRVGNEQFF
J gene: TRBJ1-2; V gene: TRBV25-1; clone size: NA; D gene: NA; CDR3 DNA: TGTGCCAGCAGTGAGCCGGGACGCAACTATGGCTACACCTTC; CDR3 protein: CASSEPGRNYGYTF
J gene: TRBJ2-3; V gene: TRBV3-1/TRBV3-2; clone size: NA; D gene: TRBD2; CDR3 DNA: TGTGCCAGCAGCCTGAGGACTAGCGGGGGGTTCAGCACAGATACGCAGTATTTT; CDR3 protein: CASSLRTSGGFSTDTQYF
J gene: TRBJ2-5; V gene: TRBV4-2; clone size: NA; D gene: NA; CDR3 DNA: TGTGCCAGCAGCCAAGAATCCGGGGGTTGGGAGACCCAGTACTTC; CDR3 protein: CASSQESGGWETQYF
J gene: TRBJ1-5; V gene: TRBV7-2; clone size: NA; D gene: NA; CDR3 DNA: TGTGCCAGCAGCCCCAGGGGTGGCAATCAGCCCCAGCATTTT; CDR3 protein: CASSPRGGNQPQHF
J gene: TRBJ1-4; V gene: TRBV11-3; clone size: NA; D gene: NA; CDR3 DNA: TGTGCCAGCAGCTTAGACGCACAGGGAACTAATGAAAAACTGTTTTTT; CDR3 protein: CASSLDAQGTNEKLFF
J gene: TRBJ2-1; V gene: TRBV20-1; clone size: NA; D gene: NA; CDR3 DNA: TGCAGTGCTAGTCCCTCGGGCGGGGTCGGGCAGTTCTTC; CDR3 protein: CSASPSGGVGQFF
J gene: TRBJ2-5; V gene: TRBV7-8; clone size: NA; D gene: NA; CDR3 DNA: TGTGCCAGCAGACATAGGAGGGCAGGGCTCCAAGAGACCCAGTACTTC; CDR3 protein: CASRHRRAGLQETQYF
J gene: TRBJ1-2; V gene: TRBV15; clone size: NA; D gene: NA; CDR3 DNA: TGTGCCACCAGCAGAGATTTCCCTGCCGGGGGCTATGGCTACACCTTC; CDR3 protein: CATSRDFPAGGYGYTF
J gene: TRBJ2-5; V gene: TRBV7-2; clone size: NA; D gene: NA; CDR3 DNA: TGTGCCAGCAGCTGGCGACTAGTTGGAGAGACCCAGTACTTC; CDR3 protein: CASSWRLVGETQYF
J gene: TRBJ2-3; V gene: TRBV4-1; clone size: once; D gene: NA; CDR3 DNA: TGCGCCAGCGCCAGAGGGGGGGGATCAGATACGCAGTATTTT; CDR3 protein: CASARGGGSDTQYF
J gene: TRBJ2-1; V gene: TRBV6-2/TRBV6-3; clone size: NA; D gene: TRBD2; CDR3 DNA: TGTGCCAGCAGCGGGGGGGTCTCCTACAATGAGCAGTTCTTC; CDR3 protein: CASSGGVSYNEQFF
J gene: TRBJ1-1; V gene: TRBV18; clone size: NA; D gene: NA; CDR3 DNA: TGTGCCAGCTCACCTACAGGGATGAACACTGAAGCTTTCTTT; CDR3 protein: CASSPTGMNTEAFF
J gene: TRBJ2-7; V gene: TRBV3-1/TRBV3-2; clone size: once; D gene: NA; CDR3 DNA: TGTGCCAGCAGCCATACCCAGGGTGAGCTCCGACGCGAGCAGTACTTC; CDR3 protein: CASSHTQGELRREQYF
J gene: TRBJ1-1; V gene: TRBV11-3; clone size: NA; D gene: TRBD1; CDR3 DNA: TGTGCCAGCAGCTTAAGACAGGGGACTGAAGCTTTCTTT; CDR3 protein: CASSLRQGTEAFF
J gene: TRBJ2-7; V gene: TRBV5-4; clone size: few; D gene: NA; CDR3 DNA: TGTGCCAGCAGCTTGAGGGCAGGGGCCTCCTACGAGCAGTACTTC; CDR3 protein: CASSLRAGASYEQYF
J gene: TRBJ2-3; V gene: TRBV7-9; clone size: NA; D gene: NA; CDR3 DNA: TGTGCCAGCAGCTTAGCAGGGAGCACAGATACGCAGTATTTT; CDR3 protein: CASSLAGSTDTQYF
J gene: TRBJ1-2; V gene: TRBV28; clone size: once; D gene: NA; CDR3 DNA: TGTGCCAGCAGGCCCCCGGGCAGGACGGCGGGCTACACCTTC; CDR3 protein: CASRPPGRTAGYTF
J gene: TRBJ2-3; V gene: TRBV2; clone size: NA; D gene: TRBD1; CDR3 DNA: TGTGCCAGCAGGGGTCCGGGACAGATCACAGATACGCAGTATTTT; CDR3 protein: CASRGPGQITDTQYF
J gene: TRBJ2-1; V gene: TRBV11-3; clone size: once; D gene: NA; CDR3 DNA: TGTGCCAGCAGCTTAGATGTACTCAATGAGCAGTTCTTC; CDR3 protein: CASSLDVLNEQFF
J gene: TRBJ2-7; V gene: TRBV5-4; clone size: NA; D gene: NA; CDR3 DNA: TGTGCCAGCAGCCCGGACTTGAACTACGAGCAGTACTTC; CDR3 protein: CASSPDLNYEQYF
J gene: TRBJ1-2; V gene: TRBV14; clone size: NA; D gene: NA; CDR3 DNA: TGTGCCAGCAGCCAAGGAATCGCACTGTCGGCTGGCACCTTC; CDR3 protein: CASSQGIALSAGTF
J gene: TRBJ1-6; V gene: TRBV6-5; clone size: NA; D gene: NA; CDR3 DNA: TGTGCCAGCAGTTACCATAGGGGATCTCTGGATTCACCCCTCCACTTT; CDR3 protein: CASSYHRGSLDSPLHF
J gene: TRBJ1-4; V gene: TRBV27; clone size: NA; D gene: NA; CDR3 DNA: TGTGCCAGCAGTCACCGGGGGGGGTCTAATGAAAAACTGTTTTTT; CDR3 protein: CASSHRGGSNEKLFF
J gene: TRBJ1-4; V gene: TRBV4-2; clone size: NA; D gene: NA; CDR3 DNA: TGTGCCAGCAGCCAAGGGAACAGGGCCGCAACTAATGAAAAACTGTTTTTT; CDR3 protein: CASSQGNRAATNEKLFF
J gene: TRBJ2-5; V gene: TRBV5-4; clone size: NA; D gene: TRBD1; CDR3 DNA: TGTGCCACTTTGACAGGGGGAGGGGAGACCCAGTACTTC; CDR3 protein: CATLTGGGETQYF
J gene: TRBJ2-1; V gene: TRBV5-1; clone size: NA; D gene: TRBD2; CDR3 DNA: TGCGCCAGCAGCTCTGGGGCTAGCGGGCTGGAGTACAATGAGCAGTTCTTC; CDR3 protein: CASSSGASGLEYNEQFF
J gene: TRBJ1-1; V gene: TRBV5-1; clone size: NA; D gene: NA; CDR3 DNA: TGCGCCAGCAGCTCTTGGATGGACCCTCTAAGGCCCGACACTGAAGCTTTCTTT; CDR3 protein: CASSSWMDPLRPDTEAFF
J gene: TRBJ2-1; V gene: TRBV30; clone size: NA; D gene: TRBD2; CDR3 DNA: TGTGCCTGGAGTGTTGGGCTAGCGGGAGGGATCAGCTCCTACAATGAGCAGTTCTTC; CDR3 protein: CAWSVGLAGGISSYNEQFF
J gene: TRBJ2-7; V gene: TRBV18; clone size: NA; D gene: NA; CDR3 DNA: TGTGCCAGCTCACCACCGGTCAGGGGCCACGAGCAGTACTTC; CDR3 protein: CASSPPVRGHEQYF
J gene: TRBJ2-2; V gene: TRBV7-2; clone size: NA; D gene: TRBD1; CDR3 DNA: TGTGCCAGCAGCACGACAGGGGCCGGGGAGCTGTTTTTT; CDR3 protein: CASSTTGAGELFF
J gene: TRBJ1-6; V gene: TRBV25-1; clone size: NA; D gene: NA; CDR3 DNA: TGTGCCAGCAGTGACGGCAGGGTTCGGAGCTCCTATAATTCACCCCTCCACTTT; CDR3 protein: CASSDGRVRSSYNSPLHF
J gene: TRBJ2-1; V gene: TRBV6-5; clone size: NA; D gene: TRBD1; CDR3 DNA: TGTGCCAGCACCTACCGACAGGGGGCGCGGGATGAGCAGTTCTTC; CDR3 protein: CASTYRQGARDEQFF
J gene: TRBJ2-4; V gene: TRBV19; clone size: NA; D gene: NA; CDR3 DNA: TGTGCCAGTCAGCGGCCAGGGAAAAACATTCAGTACTTC; CDR3 protein: CASQRPGKNIQYF
J gene: TRBJ1-5; V gene: TRBV5-5; clone size: NA; D gene: NA; CDR3 DNA: TGTGCCAGCAGCCCGGACGGGCGTAGCAATCAGCCCCAGCATTTT; CDR3 protein: CASSPDGRSNQPQHF
J gene: TRBJ2-5; V gene: TRBV5-5; clone size: few; D gene: TRBD1; CDR3 DNA: TGTGCCAGCAGCTTGGGGGAGACAGGGGTAGAGACCCAGTACTTC; CDR3 protein: CASSLGETGVETQYF